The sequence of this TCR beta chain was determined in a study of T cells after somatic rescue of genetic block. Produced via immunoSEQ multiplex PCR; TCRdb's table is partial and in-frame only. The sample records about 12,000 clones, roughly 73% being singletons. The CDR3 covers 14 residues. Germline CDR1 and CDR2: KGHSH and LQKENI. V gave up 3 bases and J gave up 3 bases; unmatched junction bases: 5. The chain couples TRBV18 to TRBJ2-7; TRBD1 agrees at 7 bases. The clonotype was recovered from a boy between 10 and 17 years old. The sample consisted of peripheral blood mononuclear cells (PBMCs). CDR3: CASSPDRQGYEQYF. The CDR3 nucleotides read TGTGCCAGCTCACCGGACCGACAGGGCTACGAGCAGTACTTC.